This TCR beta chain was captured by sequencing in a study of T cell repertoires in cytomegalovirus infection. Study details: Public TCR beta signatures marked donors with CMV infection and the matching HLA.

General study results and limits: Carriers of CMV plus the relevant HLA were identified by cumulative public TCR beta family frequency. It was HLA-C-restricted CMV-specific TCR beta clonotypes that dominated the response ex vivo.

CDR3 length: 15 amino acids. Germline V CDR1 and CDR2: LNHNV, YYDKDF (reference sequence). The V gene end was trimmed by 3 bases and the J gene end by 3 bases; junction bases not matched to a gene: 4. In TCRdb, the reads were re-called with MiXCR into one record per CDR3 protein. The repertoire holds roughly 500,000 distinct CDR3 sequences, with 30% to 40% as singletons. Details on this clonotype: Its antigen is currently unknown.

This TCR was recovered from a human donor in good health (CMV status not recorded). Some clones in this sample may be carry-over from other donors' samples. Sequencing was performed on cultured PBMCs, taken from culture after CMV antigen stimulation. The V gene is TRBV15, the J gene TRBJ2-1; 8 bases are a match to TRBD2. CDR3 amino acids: CATSSSGNYYNEQFF. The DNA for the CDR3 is TGTGCCACCAGCAGTAGCGGGAATTACTACAATGAGCAGTTCTTC. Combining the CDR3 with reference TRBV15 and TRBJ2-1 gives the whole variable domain DAMVIQNPRYQVTQFGKPVTLSCSQTLNHNVMYWYQQKSSQAPKLLFHYYDKDFNNEADTPDNFQSRRPNTSFCFLDIRSPGLGDTAMYLCATSSSGNYYNEQFFGPGTRLTVL.